This T cell receptor (beta chain) was recorded in a study of blood T cell repertoires in COVID-19. In the study overall: Collection of acute and convalescent COVID-19 samples took place in the United States, Italy and Spain. In each case, the material was cDNA or gDNA derived from T cells, B-cell-depleted T cells, or PBMCs.

Per the germline V gene, CDR1 is LNHDA and CDR2 is SQIVND (reference sequence). Trimming removed 7 bases from V and 5 bases from J; junction bases left unmatched: 10. The CDR3 has 16 amino acids. Authors' processing steps: Using reference gene primer amplification, nucleated cell counts were estimated. Using immunoSEQ multiplex PCR, the repertoire was profiled, and TCRdb retains in-frame clones only, with some absent. V, J and clone size derive from that table, while D and trimming were established from the DNA sequence. The data contain around 370,000 clones, about 90% of them singletons. The source material was peripheral blood. The rearrangement links TRBV19 to TRBJ2-3; 12 bases agree with TRBD2. This clonotype originated in a man between 18 and 29 years old with active or convalescent COVID-19. The CDR3 reads CASKLAGGPLQDTQYF. The CDR3 DNA sequence: TGTGCCAGTAAGCTAGCGGGAGGGCCTTTGCAAGATACGCAGTATTTT. Filled out from reference TRBV19 and TRBJ2-3, the complete variable domain reads DGGITQSPKYLFRKEGQNVTLSCEQNLNHDAMYWYRQDPGQGLRLIYYSQIVNDFQKGDIAEGYSVSREKKESFPLTVTSAQKNPTAFYLCASKLAGGPLQDTQYFGPGTRLTVL.